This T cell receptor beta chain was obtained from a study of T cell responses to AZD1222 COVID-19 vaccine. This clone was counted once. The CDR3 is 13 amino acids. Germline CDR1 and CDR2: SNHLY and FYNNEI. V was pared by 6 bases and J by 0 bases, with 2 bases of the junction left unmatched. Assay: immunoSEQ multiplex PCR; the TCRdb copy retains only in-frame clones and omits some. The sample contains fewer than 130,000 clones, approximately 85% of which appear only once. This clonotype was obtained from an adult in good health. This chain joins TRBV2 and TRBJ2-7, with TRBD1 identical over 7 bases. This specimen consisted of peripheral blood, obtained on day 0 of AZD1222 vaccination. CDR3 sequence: CASRAGGSYEQYF. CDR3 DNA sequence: TGTGCCAGCAGGGCAGGGGGCTCCTACGAGCAGTACTTC.